This T cell receptor (beta chain) was identified in a study of blood T cell repertoires in COVID-19. Turning to the study itself: Sites across the United States, Italy and Spain contributed samples from acute and convalescent COVID-19. The analysed material was cDNA or gDNA that came from T cells, B-cell-depleted T cells, or PBMCs.

Study processing details: Reference gene primer amplification in the assay estimated nucleated cell counts. Profiled with immunoSEQ multiplex PCR; TCRdb holds only in-frame clones, not every one. V, J and clone size are taken as reported in that table, and D and trimming were inferred from the DNA itself. The sample has fewer than 350,000 clones, 86% seen once. Seattle cases were enrolled at active infection and followed longitudinally. V dropped 5 bases and J dropped 5 bases, with 17 bases sitting between them. This CDR3 region has 15 residues. The germline CDR1 and CDR2 sequences are MDHEN and SYDVKM.

Sequencing input: peripheral blood. The clonotype originates from a woman between 65 and 79 years old with COVID-19, enrolled during active disease. The chain employs TRBV28 and TRBJ2-3, with D possibly TRBD1 on 7 matching bases. The CDR3 loop reads CASSPPDREEDTQYF. The CDR3, as DNA: TGTGCCAGCAGTCCCCCCGACAGGGAGGAAGATACGCAGTATTTT. Filled out from reference TRBV28 and TRBJ2-3, the complete variable domain reads DVKVTQSSRYLVKRTGEKVFLECVQDMDHENMFWYRQDPGLGLRLIYFSYDVKMKEKGDIPEGYSVSREKKERFSLILESASTNQTSMYLCASSPPDREEDTQYFGPGTRLTVL.